Below, 15 T cell receptor beta chains from the same sample are listed, as sequenced in a study of graft-versus-host responses after intestinal transplantation. Clones were sequenced by immunoSEQ multiplex PCR, and TCRdb holds only the in-frame ones, with some missing. The table has about 40,000 clones, approximately 95% seen once. The specimen was PBMCs, collected approximately 100 weeks after intestinal transplantation. Receptor source: a human patient who received an intestinal transplant, so some T cells may come from the graft donor.

The chain links TRBV5-6 to TRBJ2-1; either TRBD1 or TRBD2 may supply D (5 bases each). Germline CDR1 is SGHDT and CDR2 is YYEEEE. V lost 4 bases and J 6 bases, leaving 20 bases between the germline ends. The CDR3 spans 16 residues. The CDR3 is CASSPLGVRGSNEQFF. The CDR3 region has the DNA TGTGCCAGCAGCCCCCTGGGGGTAAGGGGTAGCAATGAGCAGTTCTTC.

The gene calls are TRBV2 and TRBJ2-2, with D possibly being TRBD1 or TRBD2 (5 bases each). Germline assignment: CDR1 SNHLY and CDR2 FYNNEI. CDR3 length: 15 residues. V lost 4 bases and J 3 bases, leaving 12 bases between the germline ends. The CDR3 loop is CASSAQGRHTGELFF. CDR3 bases: TGTGCCAGCAGTGCTCAGGGACGGCACACCGGGGAGCTGTTTTTT. Drawing the rest from reference TRBV2 and TRBJ2-2, the complete variable domain is EPEVTQTPSHQVTQMGQEVILRCVPISNHLYFYWYRQILGQKVEFLVSFYNNEISEKSEIFDDQFSVERPDGSNFTLKIRSTKLEDSAMYFCASSAQGRHTGELFFGEGSRLTVL.

This sequence joins TRBV5-7 and TRBJ1-1; no firm D call. TRBV5-7 counts as an open reading frame of uncertain function. The CDR3 is 14 residues long. The V end lost 3 bases, the J end lost 5 bases, and 14 bases lay between the germline ends. CDR3 amino acids: CASSSTVEVTEAFF. For the CDR3, the DNA is TGTGCCAGCAGCTCCACAGTAGAGGTGACTGAAGCTTTCTTT.

The chain links TRBV5-1 to TRBJ2-1, with 11 bases aligning to TRBD2. Germline trimming cut 0 bases from V and 8 bases from J; bases unmatched to any gene: 16. Germline loops: CDR1 SGHRS, CDR2 YFSETQ. The CDR3 runs to 19 residues. CDR3 in DNA: TGCGCCAGCAGCTTGGGACTGTATAGCGGGAGGGCTAGATTCGATGAGCAGTTCTTC. This translates into CASSLGLYSGRARFDEQFF.

This chain joins TRBV30 and TRBJ2-5; D might be TRBD1 (6 bases). The V gene lost 0 bases and the J gene lost 3 bases, with 14 bases spanning the gap. The CDR3 totals 15 residues. The germline CDR1 and CDR2 sequences are GTSNPN and SVGIG (reference sequence). CDR3 amino acids: CAWSVLRGREETQYF. CDR3 in DNA: TGTGCCTGGAGTGTACTCAGGGGAAGGGAAGAGACCCAGTACTTC.

V usage is TRBV9 and J usage is TRBJ2-3, with TRBD2 matching 10 bases. The J segment lost 8 bases and the V segment lost 3 bases, leaving 3 bases of the junction unmatched. Germline loops: CDR1 SGDLS, CDR2 YYNGEE. This CDR3 spans 13 amino acids. The chain's CDR3 is CASSAASGSTQYF. CDR3 DNA sequence: TGTGCCAGCAGCGCGGCTAGCGGGAGTACGCAGTATTTT.

The J gene is TRBJ1-1, the V gene TRBV6-5; 7 bases are shared with TRBD1. Germline V CDR1 and CDR2: MNHEY, SVGAGI. J was trimmed by 7 bases and V by 8 bases; bases with no gene match: 10. The CDR3 covers 13 residues. The chain's CDR3 is CASAEPGGGEAFF. The CDR3 DNA is TGTGCCAGCGCAGAACCAGGGGGGGGTGAAGCTTTCTTT.

The rearrangement uses TRBV5-6 and TRBJ1-2; TRBD1 might be the D (5 bases). The CDR3 length is 17 residues. The germline CDR1 and CDR2 sequences are SGHDT and YYEEEE. Deletions cut 3 bases from V and 4 bases from J, with 22 bases between. Written as DNA, the CDR3 is TGTGCCAGCAGCTCAGGGTGGTTGGGGATGGAGGCCTATGGCTACACCTTC. It translates to CASSSGWLGMEAYGYTF.

CDR3 sequence reads: CASSLARVETQYF. The CDR3 DNA is TGTGCCAGCAGCTTAGCCAGGGTCGAGACCCAGTACTTC. The chain links TRBV11-2 to TRBJ2-5; the D gene is possibly TRBD1 (5 bases). Germline V gene sequence: CDR1 SGHAT, CDR2 FQNNGV. This CDR3 is built from 13 residues. Trimming removed 1 base at V and 5 bases at J, with 8 bases between.

This clone was found a few times. This chain uses TRBV9 with TRBJ1-1, with 8 positions matching TRBD1. Germline V lookup: CDR1 SGDLS, CDR2 YYNGEE. The CDR3 totals 14 residues. V shed 4 bases, J shed 4 bases, and the junction held 6 bases outside the gene matches. CDR3 in amino acids: CASSLQGAGTEAFF. In DNA form, the CDR3 reads TGTGCCAGCAGCCTTCAGGGGGCTGGCACTGAAGCTTTCTTT.

The chain combines TRBV7-9 with TRBJ2-2; either TRBD1 or TRBD2 may fit D (6 bases each). Germline CDR1 is SEHNR and CDR2 is FQNEAQ (reference sequence). The CDR3 spans 14 residues. With 11 bases removed from V and 2 bases from J, the gap between germline ends came to 15 bases. This chain's CDR3 is CALTGGPNTGELFF. The CDR3 region has the DNA TGTGCCTTGACAGGAGGGCCAAACACCGGGGAGCTGTTTTTT.

The V call is TRBV6-6, the J call TRBJ2-4; D is uncertain. Germline values: CDR1 MNHNY, CDR2 SVGAGI (reference sequence). Trimming stripped 6 bases from V and 0 bases from J, with 6 bases between. The CDR3 spans 13 residues. The DNA of the CDR3 is TGTGCCAGCAGGGACCTAGCCAAAAACATTCAGTACTTC. It translates to CASRDLAKNIQYF.

CDR3 region: CASSITGTSGRNTGELFF. The CDR3 coding sequence is TGTGCCAGCAGCATCACCGGGACTAGCGGGAGGAACACCGGGGAGCTGTTTTTT. This rearrangement joins TRBV21-1 to TRBJ2-2; the table gives TRBD2 as D, unverified against the DNA. TRBV21-1 corresponds to a pseudogene. CDR3 length: 18 residues.

V and J are TRBV10-3 and TRBJ2-1; tentative D call: TRBD1 (6 bases). V lost 6 bases and J 4 bases, leaving 13 bases between the germline ends. This CDR3 region has 14 residues. Per the germline V gene, CDR1 is ENHRY and CDR2 is SYGVKD. CDR3 sequence: CAIRDKGEYNEQFF. Here the CDR3 DNA reads TGTGCCATCAGGGACAAGGGGGAATACAATGAGCAGTTCTTC.

The V call is TRBV7-9, the J call TRBJ2-1; D is ambiguous. V shed 5 bases and J shed 8 bases, with 22 bases lying between them. The CDR3 consists of 16 residues. The germline V gene encodes CDR1 SEHNR and CDR2 FQNEAQ (reference sequence). For the CDR3, the DNA is TGTGCCAGCAGCCCGTATCAGAGTGTAAGGCACCATGAGCAGTTCTTC. Protein: CASSPYQSVRHHEQFF. The whole variable domain, filled in from reference TRBV7-9 and TRBJ2-1, reads DTGVSQNPRHKITKRGQNVTFRCDPISEHNRLYWYRQTLGQGPEFLTYFQNEAQLEKSRLLSDRFSAERPKGSFSTLEIQRTEQGDSAMYLCASSPYQSVRHHEQFFGPGTRLTVL.